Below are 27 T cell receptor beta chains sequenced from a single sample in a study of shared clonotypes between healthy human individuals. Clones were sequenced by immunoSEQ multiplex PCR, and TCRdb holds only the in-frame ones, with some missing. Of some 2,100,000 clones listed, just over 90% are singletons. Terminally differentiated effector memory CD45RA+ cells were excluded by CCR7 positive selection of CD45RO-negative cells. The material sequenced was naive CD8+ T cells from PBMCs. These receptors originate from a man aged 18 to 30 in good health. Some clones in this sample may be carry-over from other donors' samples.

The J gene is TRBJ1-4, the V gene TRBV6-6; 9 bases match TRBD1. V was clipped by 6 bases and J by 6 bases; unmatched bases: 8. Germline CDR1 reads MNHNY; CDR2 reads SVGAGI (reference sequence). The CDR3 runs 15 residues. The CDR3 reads CASRANRGQDEKLFF. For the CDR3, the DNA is TGTGCCAGCAGGGCCAACAGGGGGCAAGATGAAAAACTGTTTTTT.

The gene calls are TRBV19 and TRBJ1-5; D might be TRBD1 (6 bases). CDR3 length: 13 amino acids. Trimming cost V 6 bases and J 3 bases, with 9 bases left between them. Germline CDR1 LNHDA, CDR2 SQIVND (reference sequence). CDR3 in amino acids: CASRDSYNQPQHF. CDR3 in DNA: TGTGCCAGTAGGGACAGTTACAATCAGCCCCAGCATTTT.

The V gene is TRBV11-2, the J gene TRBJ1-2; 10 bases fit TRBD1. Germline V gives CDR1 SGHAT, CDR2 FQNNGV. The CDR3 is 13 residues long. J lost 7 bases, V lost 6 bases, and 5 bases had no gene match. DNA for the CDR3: TGTGCCAGCAGGAATGACAGGGGGCCTGGCTACACCTTC. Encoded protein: CASRNDRGPGYTF.

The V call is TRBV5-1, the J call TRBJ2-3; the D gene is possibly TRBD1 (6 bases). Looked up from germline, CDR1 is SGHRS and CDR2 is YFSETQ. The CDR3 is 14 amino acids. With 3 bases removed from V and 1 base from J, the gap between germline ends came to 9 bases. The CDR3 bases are TGCGCCAGCAGCTCAACAGGGCGCACAGATACGCAGTATTTT. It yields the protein CASSSTGRTDTQYF.

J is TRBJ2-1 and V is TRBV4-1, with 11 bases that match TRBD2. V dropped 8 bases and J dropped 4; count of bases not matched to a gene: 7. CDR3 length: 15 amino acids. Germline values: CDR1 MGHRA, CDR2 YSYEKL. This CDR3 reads CASELTSGDYNEQFF. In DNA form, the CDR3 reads TGCGCCAGCGAGTTGACTAGCGGGGATTACAATGAGCAGTTCTTC.

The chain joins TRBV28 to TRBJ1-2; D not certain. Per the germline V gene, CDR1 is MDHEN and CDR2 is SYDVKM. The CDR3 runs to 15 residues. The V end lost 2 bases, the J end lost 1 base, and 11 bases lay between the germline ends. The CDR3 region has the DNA TGTGCCAGCAGTTTACAGTTGATCGTTAACTATGGCTACACCTTC. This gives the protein CASSLQLIVNYGYTF.

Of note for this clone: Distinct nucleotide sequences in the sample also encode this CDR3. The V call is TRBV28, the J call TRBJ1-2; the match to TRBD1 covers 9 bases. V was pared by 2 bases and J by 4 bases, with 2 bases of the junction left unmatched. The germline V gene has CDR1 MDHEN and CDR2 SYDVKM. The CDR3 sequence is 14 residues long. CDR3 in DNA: TGTGCCAGCAGTTTAAGGACAGGGGCCTATGGCTACACCTTC. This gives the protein CASSLRTGAYGYTF.

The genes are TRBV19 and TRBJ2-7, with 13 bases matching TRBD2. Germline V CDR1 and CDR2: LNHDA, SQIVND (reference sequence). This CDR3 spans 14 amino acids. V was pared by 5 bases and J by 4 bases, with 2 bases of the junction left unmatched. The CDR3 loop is CASSLGLAGYEQYF. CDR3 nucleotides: TGTGCCAGTAGTTTGGGACTAGCGGGGTACGAGCAGTACTTC.

The CDR3 here is CASSLARTSNEQFF. The CDR3 DNA sequence: TGCGCCAGCAGCTTGGCTCGGACGTCGAATGAGCAGTTCTTC. The chain uses TRBV5-1 and TRBJ2-1, with D unresolved. This CDR3 spans 14 amino acids. Trimming took 0 bases from V and 7 from J, leaving 11 bases between them. Germline V gives CDR1 SGHRS, CDR2 YFSETQ. Full variable domain (missing parts from reference TRBV5-1 and TRBJ2-1): KAGVTQTPRYLIKTRGQQVTLSCSPISGHRSVSWYQQTPGQGLQFLFEYFSETQRNKGNFPGRFSGRQFSNSRSEMNVSTLELGDSALYLCASSLARTSNEQFFGPGTRLTVL.

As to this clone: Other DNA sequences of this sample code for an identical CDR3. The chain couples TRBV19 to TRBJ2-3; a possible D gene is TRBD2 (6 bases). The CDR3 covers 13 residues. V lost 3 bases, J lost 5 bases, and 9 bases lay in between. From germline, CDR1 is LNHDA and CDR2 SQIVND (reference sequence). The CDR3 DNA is TGTGCCAGTAGTATCGTGGGGGGAGATACGCAGTATTTT. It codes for CASSIVGGDTQYF.

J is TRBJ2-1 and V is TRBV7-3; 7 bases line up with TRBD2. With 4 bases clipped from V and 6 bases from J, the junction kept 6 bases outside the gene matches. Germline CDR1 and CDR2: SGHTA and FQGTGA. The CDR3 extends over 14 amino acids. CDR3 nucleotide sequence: TGTGCCAGCAGCTCAGGACTAGTAGGCAATGAGCAGTTCTTC. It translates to CASSSGLVGNEQFF.

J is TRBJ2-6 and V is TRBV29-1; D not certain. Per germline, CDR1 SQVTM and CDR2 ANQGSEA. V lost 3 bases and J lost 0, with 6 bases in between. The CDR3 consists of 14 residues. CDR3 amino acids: CSVDQDSGANVLTF. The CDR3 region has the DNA TGCAGCGTTGACCAAGACTCTGGGGCCAACGTCCTGACTTTC.

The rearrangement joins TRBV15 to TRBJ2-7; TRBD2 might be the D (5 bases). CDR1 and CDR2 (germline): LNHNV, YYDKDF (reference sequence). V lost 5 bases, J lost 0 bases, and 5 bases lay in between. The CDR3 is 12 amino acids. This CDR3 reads CATSGSSYEQYF. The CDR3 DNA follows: TGTGCCACCAGCGGGAGCTCCTACGAGCAGTACTTC. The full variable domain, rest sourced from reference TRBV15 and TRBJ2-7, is DAMVIQNPRYQVTQFGKPVTLSCSQTLNHNVMYWYQQKSSQAPKLLFHYYDKDFNNEADTPDNFQSRRPNTSFCFLDIRSPGLGDTAMYLCATSGSSYEQYFGPGTRLTVT.

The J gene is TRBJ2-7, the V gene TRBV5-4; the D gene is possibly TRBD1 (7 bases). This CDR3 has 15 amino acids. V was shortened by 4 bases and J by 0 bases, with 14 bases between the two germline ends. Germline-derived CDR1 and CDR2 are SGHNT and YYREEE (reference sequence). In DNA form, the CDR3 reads TGTGCCAGCAGCCGGGGGACAGCTAACTCCTACGAGCAGTACTTC. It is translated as CASSRGTANSYEQYF.

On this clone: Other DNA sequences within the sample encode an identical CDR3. The CDR3 loop is CASSYSRLGSYNEQFF. The CDR3 region has the DNA TGTGCCAGCAGTTACTCCCGATTAGGGTCCTACAATGAGCAGTTCTTC. J is TRBJ2-1 and V is TRBV6-5; D gene ambiguous. V dropped 0 bases and J dropped 1 base, with 10 bases sitting between them. From germline, CDR1 is MNHEY and CDR2 SVGAGI. CDR3 length: 16 amino acids.

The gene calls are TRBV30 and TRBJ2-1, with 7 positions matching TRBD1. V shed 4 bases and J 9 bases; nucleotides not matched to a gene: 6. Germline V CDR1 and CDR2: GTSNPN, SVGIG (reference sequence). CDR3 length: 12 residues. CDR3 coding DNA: TGTGCCTGGATCTCAAGGACAGGTGAGCAGTTCTTC. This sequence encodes CAWISRTGEQFF.

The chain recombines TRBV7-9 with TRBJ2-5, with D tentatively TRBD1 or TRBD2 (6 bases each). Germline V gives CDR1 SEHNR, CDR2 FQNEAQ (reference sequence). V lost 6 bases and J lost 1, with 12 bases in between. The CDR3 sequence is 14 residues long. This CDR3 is CASRSGATQETQYF. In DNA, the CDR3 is TGTGCCAGCAGATCGGGGGCAACCCAAGAGACCCAGTACTTC.

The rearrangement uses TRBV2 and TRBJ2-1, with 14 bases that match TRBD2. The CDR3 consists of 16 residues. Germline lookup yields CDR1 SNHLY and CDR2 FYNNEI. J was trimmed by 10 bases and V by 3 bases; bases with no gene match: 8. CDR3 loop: CASSDTGTSGSSEQFF. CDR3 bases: TGTGCCAGCAGTGATACCGGGACTAGCGGGAGCAGCGAGCAGTTCTTC. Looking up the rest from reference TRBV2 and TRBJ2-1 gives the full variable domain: EPEVTQTPSHQVTQMGQEVILRCVPISNHLYFYWYRQILGQKVEFLVSFYNNEISEKSEIFDDQFSVERPDGSNFTLKIRSTKLEDSAMYFCASSDTGTSGSSEQFFGPGTRLTVL.

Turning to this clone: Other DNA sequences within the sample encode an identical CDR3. The DNA of the CDR3 is TGTGCCAGCAGCGTTGGGGGGAACTATGGCTACACCTTC. It translates to CASSVGGNYGYTF. This chain joins TRBV9 and TRBJ1-2; D might be TRBD1 (5 bases). Germline-derived CDR1 and CDR2 are SGDLS and YYNGEE. Trimming cost V 2 bases and J 2 bases, with 7 bases left between them. This CDR3 region has 13 residues.

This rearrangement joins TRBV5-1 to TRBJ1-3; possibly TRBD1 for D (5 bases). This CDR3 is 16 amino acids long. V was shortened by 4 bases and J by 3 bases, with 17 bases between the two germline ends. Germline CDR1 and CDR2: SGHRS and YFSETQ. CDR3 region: CASSSKGEYIGNTIYF. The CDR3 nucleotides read TGCGCCAGCAGCAGCAAAGGGGAGTATATTGGAAACACCATATATTTT.

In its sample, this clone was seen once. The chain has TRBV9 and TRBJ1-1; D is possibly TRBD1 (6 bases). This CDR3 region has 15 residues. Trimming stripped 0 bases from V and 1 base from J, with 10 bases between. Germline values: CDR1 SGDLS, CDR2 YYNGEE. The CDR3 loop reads CASSVVGGANTEAFF. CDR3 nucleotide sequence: TGTGCCAGCAGCGTAGTCGGGGGGGCGAACACTGAAGCTTTCTTT.

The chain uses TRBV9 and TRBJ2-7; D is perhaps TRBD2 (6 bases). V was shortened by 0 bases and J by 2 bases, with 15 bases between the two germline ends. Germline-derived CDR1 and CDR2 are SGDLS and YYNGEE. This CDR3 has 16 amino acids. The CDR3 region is CASSVAPSGPAYEQYF. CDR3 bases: TGTGCCAGCAGCGTAGCTCCGAGCGGGCCAGCCTACGAGCAGTACTTC.

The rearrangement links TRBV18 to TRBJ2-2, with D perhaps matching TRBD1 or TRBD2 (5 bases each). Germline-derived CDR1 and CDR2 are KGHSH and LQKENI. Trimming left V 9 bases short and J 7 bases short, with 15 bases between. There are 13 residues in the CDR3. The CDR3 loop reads CARSDSRGGELFF. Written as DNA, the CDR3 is TGTGCCAGATCCGACAGTCGGGGCGGGGAGCTGTTTTTT.

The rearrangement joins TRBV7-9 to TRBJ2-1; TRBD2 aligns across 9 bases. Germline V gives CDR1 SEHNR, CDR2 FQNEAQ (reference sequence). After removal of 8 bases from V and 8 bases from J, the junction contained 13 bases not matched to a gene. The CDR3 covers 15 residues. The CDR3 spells CASPPPGLAVDEQFF. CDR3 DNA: TGTGCCAGCCCCCCTCCGGGACTAGCTGTCGATGAGCAGTTCTTC.

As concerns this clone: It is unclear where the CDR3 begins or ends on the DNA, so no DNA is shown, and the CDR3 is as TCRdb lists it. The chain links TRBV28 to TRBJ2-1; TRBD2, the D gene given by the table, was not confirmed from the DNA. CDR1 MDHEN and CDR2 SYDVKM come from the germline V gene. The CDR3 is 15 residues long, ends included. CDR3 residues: CASSFLESSYNEQFF.

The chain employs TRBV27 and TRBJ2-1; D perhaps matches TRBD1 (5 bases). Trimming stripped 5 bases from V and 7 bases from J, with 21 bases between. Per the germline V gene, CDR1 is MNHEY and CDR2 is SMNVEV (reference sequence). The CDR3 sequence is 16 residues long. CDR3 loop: CASSLRQSLGLNEQFF. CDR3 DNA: TGTGCCAGCAGTCTGAGACAGTCCCTAGGTTTGAATGAGCAGTTCTTC.

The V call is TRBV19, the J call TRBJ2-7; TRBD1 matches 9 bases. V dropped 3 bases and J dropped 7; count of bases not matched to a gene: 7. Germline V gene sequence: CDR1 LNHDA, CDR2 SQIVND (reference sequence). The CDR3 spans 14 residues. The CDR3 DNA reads TGTGCCAGTAGTATTAGGACAGGGGAGATGGAGCAGTACTTC. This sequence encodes CASSIRTGEMEQYF. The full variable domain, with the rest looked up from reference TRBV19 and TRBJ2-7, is DGGITQSPKYLFRKEGQNVTLSCEQNLNHDAMYWYRQDPGQGLRLIYYSQIVNDFQKGDIAEGYSVSREKKESFPLTVTSAQKNPTAFYLCASSIRTGEMEQYFGPGTRLTVT.